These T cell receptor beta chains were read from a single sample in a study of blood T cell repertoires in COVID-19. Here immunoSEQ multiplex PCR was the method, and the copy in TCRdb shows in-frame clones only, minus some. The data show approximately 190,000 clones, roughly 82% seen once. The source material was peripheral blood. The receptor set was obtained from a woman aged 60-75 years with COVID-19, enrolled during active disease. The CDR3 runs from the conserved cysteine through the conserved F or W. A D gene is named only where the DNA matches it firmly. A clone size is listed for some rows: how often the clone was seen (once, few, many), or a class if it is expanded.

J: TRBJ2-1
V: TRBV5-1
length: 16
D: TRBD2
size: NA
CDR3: CASSSWTSGSYNEQFF
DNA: TGCGCCAGCAGCTCCTGGACTAGCGGGTCCTACAATGAGCAGTTCTTC

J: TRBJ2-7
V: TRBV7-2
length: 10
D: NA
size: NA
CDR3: CASGAYEQYF
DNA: TGTGCCAGCGGAGCCTACGAGCAGTACTTC

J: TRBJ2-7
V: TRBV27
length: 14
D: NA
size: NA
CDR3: CASSTSRQSYEQYF
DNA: TGTGCCAGCAGTACATCCCGACAGAGCTACGAGCAGTACTTC

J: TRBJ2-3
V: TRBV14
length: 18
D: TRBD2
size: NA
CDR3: CASSRLGSSGRVSDTQYF
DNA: TGTGCCAGCAGCAGGCTCGGCTCTAGCGGGAGAGTATCAGATACGCAGTATTTT

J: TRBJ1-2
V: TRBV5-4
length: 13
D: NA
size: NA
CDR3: CASSSWTRYGYTF
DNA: TGTGCCAGCAGCTCCTGGACTCGCTATGGCTACACCTTC

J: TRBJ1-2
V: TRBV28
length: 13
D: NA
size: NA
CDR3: CASSLQENYGYTF
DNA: TGTGCCAGCAGTCTACAGGAGAACTATGGCTACACCTTC

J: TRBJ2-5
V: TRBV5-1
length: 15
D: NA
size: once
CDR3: CASSLGRAPGETQYF
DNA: TGCGCCAGCAGCTTGGGGCGGGCCCCGGGGGAGACCCAGTACTTC

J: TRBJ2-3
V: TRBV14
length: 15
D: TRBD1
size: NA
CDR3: CASSQRTGGTDTQYF
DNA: TGTGCCAGCAGCCAACGGACAGGGGGCACAGATACGCAGTATTTT

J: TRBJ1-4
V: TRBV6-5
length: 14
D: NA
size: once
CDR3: CASTAQGANEKLFF
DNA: TGTGCCAGCACCGCACAGGGTGCGAATGAAAAACTGTTTTTT

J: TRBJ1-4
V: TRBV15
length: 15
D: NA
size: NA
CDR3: CATSTSVGRNEKLFF
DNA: TGTGCCACTTCAACATCCGTGGGGCGTAATGAAAAACTGTTTTTT

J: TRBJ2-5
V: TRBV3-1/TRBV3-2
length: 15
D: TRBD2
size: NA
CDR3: CASSPRRGGVETQYF
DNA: TGTGCCAGCAGCCCGCGGCGGGGGGGCGTAGAGACCCAGTACTTC

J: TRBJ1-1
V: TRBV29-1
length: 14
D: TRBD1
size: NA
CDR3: CSVVLQGAETEAFF
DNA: TGCAGCGTTGTCCTTCAGGGGGCCGAGACTGAAGCTTTCTTT

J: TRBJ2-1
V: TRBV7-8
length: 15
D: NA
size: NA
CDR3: CASSFRRGVTVGQFF
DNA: TGTGCCAGCAGCTTCCGGCGGGGAGTTACGGTCGGGCAGTTCTTC

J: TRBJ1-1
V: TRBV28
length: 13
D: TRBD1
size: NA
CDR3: CASSYGTGGEAFF
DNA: TGTGCCAGCAGTTATGGGACAGGGGGTGAAGCTTTCTTT

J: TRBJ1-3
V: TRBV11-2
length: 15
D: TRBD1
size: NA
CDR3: CASSLRDRAGNTIYF
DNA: TGTGCCAGCAGCTTACGGGACAGGGCTGGAAACACCATATATTTT

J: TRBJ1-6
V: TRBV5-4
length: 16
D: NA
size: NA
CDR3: CASSLAGGTSHSPLHF
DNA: TGTGCCAGCAGCTTGGCGGGGGGTACGTCTCATTCACCCCTCCACTTT

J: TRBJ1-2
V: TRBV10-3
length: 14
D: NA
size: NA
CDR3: CAIRGGDLTYGYTF
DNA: TGTGCCATCAGAGGGGGTGATCTTACCTATGGCTACACCTTC

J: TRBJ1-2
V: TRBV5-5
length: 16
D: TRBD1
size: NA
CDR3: CASSPPPGTGNYGYTF
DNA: TGTGCCAGCAGCCCGCCTCCCGGGACAGGAAACTATGGCTACACCTTC